This TCR beta chain came from a study of human T cells and chemical hapten exposure. TCRdb reprocessed the RACE reads via MiXCR and lists one record per CDR3 protein. The sample carries 350,000 to 400,000 distinct CDR3 sequences, roughly 5% recorded once. Documented time point: pre-sensitization, week 0. Sample treatment: therapeutic diphenylcyclopropenone sensitization with weekly scalp DPC. In every case, blood was obtained before the patch test was applied. Unseparated into fractions, whole blood served as the source from which total RNA was extracted. The source of this sequence is a woman aged 45-60 years with alopecia areata. Some clones in this sample may be carry-over from other donors' samples. The material was whole blood, obtained in connection with sensitization to the hapten diphenylcyclopropenone (DPC).

This CDR3 reads CASSLIETNSPLHF. DNA of the CDR3: TGTGCCAGCAGTTTAATAGAGACTAATTCACCCCTCCACTTT. The chain has TRBV28 and TRBJ1-6; D uncertain. V was cut by 2 bases and J by 6 bases, with 8 bases left in between. The CDR3 is 14 amino acids. CDR1 is MDHEN, CDR2 SYDVKM, per germline.